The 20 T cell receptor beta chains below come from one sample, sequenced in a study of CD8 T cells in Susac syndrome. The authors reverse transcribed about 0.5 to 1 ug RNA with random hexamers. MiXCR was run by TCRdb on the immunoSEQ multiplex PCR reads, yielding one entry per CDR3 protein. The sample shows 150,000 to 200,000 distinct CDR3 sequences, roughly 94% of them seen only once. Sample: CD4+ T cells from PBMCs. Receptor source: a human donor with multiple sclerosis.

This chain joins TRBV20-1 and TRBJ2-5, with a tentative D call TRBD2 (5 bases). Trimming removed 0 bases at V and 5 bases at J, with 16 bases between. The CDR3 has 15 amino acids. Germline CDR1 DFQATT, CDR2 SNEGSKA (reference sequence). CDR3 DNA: TGCAGTGCTAGAGATCCGGTGGGCCGAGGGGAGACCCAGTACTTC. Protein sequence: CSARDPVGRGETQYF.

Here the CDR3 reads CASSPTPAEQAKNIQYF. CDR3 sequence (DNA): TGCGCCAGCAGCCCGACCCCAGCGGAGCAAGCCAAAAACATTCAGTACTTC. This chain joins TRBV5-1 and TRBJ2-4, with D possibly matching TRBD2 (5 bases). The CDR3 length is 17 residues. V lost 4 bases and J lost 0, with 17 bases in between. Germline V gene sequence: CDR1 SGHRS, CDR2 YFSETQ.

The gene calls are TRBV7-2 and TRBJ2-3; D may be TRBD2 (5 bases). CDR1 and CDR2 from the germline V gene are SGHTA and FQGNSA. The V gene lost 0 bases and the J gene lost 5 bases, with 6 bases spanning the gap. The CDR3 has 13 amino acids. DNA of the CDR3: TGTGCCAGCAGCTTAGCTCGGGAAGATACGCAGTATTTT. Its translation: CASSLAREDTQYF.

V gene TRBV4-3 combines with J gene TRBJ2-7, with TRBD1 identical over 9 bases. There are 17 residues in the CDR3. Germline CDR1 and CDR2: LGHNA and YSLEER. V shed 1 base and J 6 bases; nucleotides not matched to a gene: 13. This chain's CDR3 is CASSQATPGQGSGEQYF. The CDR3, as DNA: TGCGCCAGCAGCCAAGCTACCCCGGGACAGGGATCTGGCGAGCAGTACTTC.

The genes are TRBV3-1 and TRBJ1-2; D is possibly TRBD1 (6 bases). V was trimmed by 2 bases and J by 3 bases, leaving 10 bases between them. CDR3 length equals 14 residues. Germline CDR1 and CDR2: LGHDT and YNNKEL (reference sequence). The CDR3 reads CASSQRGIDYGYTF. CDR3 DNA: TGTGCCAGCAGCCAAAGGGGGATTGACTATGGCTACACCTTC.

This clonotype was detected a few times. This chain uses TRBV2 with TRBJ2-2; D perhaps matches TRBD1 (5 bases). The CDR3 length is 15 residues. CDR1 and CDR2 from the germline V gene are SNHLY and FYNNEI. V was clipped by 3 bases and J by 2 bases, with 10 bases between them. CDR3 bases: TGTGCCAGCAGTGAGCAGGGTCCCAACACCGGGGAGCTGTTTTTT. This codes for CASSEQGPNTGELFF.

In DNA, the CDR3 is TGTGCCGCCTCAGGCCTAGCGGGAGGGCGAGATGAGCAGTTCTTC. It yields the protein CAASGLAGGRDEQFF. The J gene is TRBJ2-1, the V gene TRBV28, with 12 positions matching TRBD2. V shed 11 bases, J shed 8 bases, and the junction held 13 bases outside the gene matches. Germline V gene sequence: CDR1 MDHEN, CDR2 SYDVKM. CDR3 length: 15 amino acids. Complete variable domain (other parts from reference TRBV28 and TRBJ2-1): DVKVTQSSRYLVKRTGEKVFLECVQDMDHENMFWYRQDPGLGLRLIYFSYDVKMKEKGDIPEGYSVSREKKERFSLILESASTNQTSMYLCAASGLAGGRDEQFFGPGTRLTVL.

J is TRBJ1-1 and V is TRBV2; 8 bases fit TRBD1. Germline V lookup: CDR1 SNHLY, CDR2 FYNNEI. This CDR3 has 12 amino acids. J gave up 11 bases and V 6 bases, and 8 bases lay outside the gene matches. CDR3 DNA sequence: TGTGCCAGCAGCGCAGTTGGGACAGGTGCTTTCTTT. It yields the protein CASSAVGTGAFF.

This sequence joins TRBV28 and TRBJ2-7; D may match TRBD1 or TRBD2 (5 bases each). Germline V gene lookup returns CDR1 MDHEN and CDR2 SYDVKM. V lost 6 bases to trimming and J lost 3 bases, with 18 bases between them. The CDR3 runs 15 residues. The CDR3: CASSQFPRDDYEQYF. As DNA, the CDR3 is TGTGCCAGCAGCCAGTTTCCCCGGGACGACTACGAGCAGTACTTC.

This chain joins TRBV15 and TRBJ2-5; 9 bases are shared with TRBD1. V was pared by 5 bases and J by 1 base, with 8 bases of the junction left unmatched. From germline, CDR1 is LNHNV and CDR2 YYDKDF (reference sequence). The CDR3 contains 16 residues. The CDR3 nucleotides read TGTGCCACCAGCGGAAGAGACAGGGGGGCCCAAGAGACCCAGTACTTC. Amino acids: CATSGRDRGAQETQYF.

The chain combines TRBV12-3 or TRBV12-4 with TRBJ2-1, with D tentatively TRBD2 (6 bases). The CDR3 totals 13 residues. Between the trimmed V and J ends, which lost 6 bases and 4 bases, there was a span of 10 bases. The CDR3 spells CASRSGTYNEQFF. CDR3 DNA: TGTGCCAGCAGATCCGGGACTTACAATGAGCAGTTCTTC.

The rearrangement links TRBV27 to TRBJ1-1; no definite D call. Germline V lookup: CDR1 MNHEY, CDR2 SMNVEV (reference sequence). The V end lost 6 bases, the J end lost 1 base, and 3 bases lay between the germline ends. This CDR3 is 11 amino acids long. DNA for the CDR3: TGTGCCAGCAGGACGAACACTGAAGCTTTCTTT. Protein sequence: CASRTNTEAFF.

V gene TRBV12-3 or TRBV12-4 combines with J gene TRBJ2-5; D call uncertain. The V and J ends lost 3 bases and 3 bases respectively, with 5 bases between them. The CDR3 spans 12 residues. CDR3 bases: TGTGCCAGCAGTTTTCAGGAAGAGACCCAGTACTTC. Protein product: CASSFQEETQYF.

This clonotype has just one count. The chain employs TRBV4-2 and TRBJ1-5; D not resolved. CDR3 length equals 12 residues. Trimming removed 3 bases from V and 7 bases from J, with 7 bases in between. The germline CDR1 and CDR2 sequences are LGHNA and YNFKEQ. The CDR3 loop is CASSHLGQPQHF. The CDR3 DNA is TGTGCCAGCAGCCACCTTGGCCAGCCCCAGCATTTT.

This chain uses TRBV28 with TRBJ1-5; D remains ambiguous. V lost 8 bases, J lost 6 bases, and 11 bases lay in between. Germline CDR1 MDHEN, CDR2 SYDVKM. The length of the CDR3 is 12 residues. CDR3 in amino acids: CASSLPGQPQHF. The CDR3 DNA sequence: TGTGCCAGCTCACTACCGGGTCAGCCCCAGCATTTT. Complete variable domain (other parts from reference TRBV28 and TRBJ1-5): DVKVTQSSRYLVKRTGEKVFLECVQDMDHENMFWYRQDPGLGLRLIYFSYDVKMKEKGDIPEGYSVSREKKERFSLILESASTNQTSMYLCASSLPGQPQHFGDGTRLSIL.

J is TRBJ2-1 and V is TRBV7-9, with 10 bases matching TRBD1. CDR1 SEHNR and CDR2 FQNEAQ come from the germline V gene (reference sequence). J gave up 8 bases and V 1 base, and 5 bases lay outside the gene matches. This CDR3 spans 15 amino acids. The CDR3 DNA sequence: TGTGCCAGCAGCTTAGGAGGGACAGGGGTCCATGAGCAGTTCTTC. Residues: CASSLGGTGVHEQFF.

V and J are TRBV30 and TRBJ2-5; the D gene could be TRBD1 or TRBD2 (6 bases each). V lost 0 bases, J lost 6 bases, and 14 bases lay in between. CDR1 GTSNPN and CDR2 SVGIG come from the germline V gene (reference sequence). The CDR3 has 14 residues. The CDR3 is CAWSVITGRQTQYF. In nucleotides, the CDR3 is TGTGCCTGGAGTGTAATAACAGGGAGGCAGACCCAGTACTTC.

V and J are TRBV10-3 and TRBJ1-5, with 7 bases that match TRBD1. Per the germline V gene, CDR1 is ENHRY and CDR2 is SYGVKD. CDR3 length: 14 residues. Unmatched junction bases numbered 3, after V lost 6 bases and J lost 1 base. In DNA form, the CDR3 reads TGTGCCATCAGAAAACAGGGGAGCAATCAGCCCCAGCATTTT. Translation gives CAIRKQGSNQPQHF.

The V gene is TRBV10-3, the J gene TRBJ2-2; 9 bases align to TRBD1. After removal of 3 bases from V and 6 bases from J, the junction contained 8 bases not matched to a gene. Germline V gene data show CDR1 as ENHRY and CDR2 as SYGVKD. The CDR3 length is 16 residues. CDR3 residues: CAISEPGQGGSGELFF. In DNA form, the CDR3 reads TGTGCCATCAGTGAACCGGGACAGGGAGGTTCCGGGGAGCTGTTTTTT.

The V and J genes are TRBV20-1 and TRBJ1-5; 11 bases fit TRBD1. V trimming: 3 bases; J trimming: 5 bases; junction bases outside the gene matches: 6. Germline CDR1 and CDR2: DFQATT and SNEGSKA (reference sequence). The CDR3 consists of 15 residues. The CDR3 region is CSARGQGGDHQPQHF. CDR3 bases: TGCAGTGCTAGGGGACAGGGGGGGGACCATCAGCCCCAGCATTTT.